The TCR beta chain under discussion was sequenced for a study of monozygotic twins with inflammatory bowel disease. Study-level findings and limits: The study supported no single strong signal or clonotype linked to IBD. No discrimination was achieved between different T cell subtypes.

Concerning this clonotype itself: Its specificity is unknown.

The blood volume drawn from each donor was roughly 2.5 ml. The length of the CDR3 is 15 residues. CDR1 and CDR2 from the germline V gene are SGDLS and YYNGEE. UMIs that included a 6-nucleotide sample barcode were added by template switching, which took place during cDNA synthesis. From its re-call of the 5' RACE reads, TCRdb lists each CDR3 protein once, without DNA. This listing includes approximately 340,000 distinct CDR3 sequences. The chain links TRBV9 to TRBJ2-7; TCRdb proposes TRBD1, but this gene call is untestable without DNA. This clonotype originated in a human donor with ulcerative colitis or Crohn's disease, or a healthy co-twin of an affected twin (not recorded which). Input material: blood. CDR3: CASSVEGTGIYEQYF.